Each of the 8 T cell receptor beta chains below was sequenced from the same sample in a study of blood T cells in healthy people across ages. A second PCR of about 7 to 12 cycles used a sample-barcoded 5' primer and a J-beta primer mix. TCRdb re-called the 5' RACE reads through MiXCR, storing one row per CDR3 protein. The sample includes nearly 1 million distinct CDR3 sequences, 51% of them seen just once. The specimen was blood. The source of these receptors is a woman aged 60 to 75 in good health.

V usage is TRBV2 and J usage is TRBJ1-5, with D unresolved. The CDR3 spans 14 residues. Germline V gives CDR1 SNHLY, CDR2 FYNNEI. The V end lost 8 bases, the J end lost 0 bases, and 11 bases lay between the germline ends. CDR3 in DNA: TGTGCCAGCTCGGATGTGTATAGCAATCAGCCCCAGCATTTT. Residues: CASSDVYSNQPQHF.

This clonotype was observed a handful of times. This chain joins TRBV6-6 and TRBJ2-1; 8 nucleotides line up with TRBD2. CDR1 and CDR2 from the germline V gene are MNHNY and SVGAGI (reference sequence). After removal of 5 bases from V and 4 bases from J, the junction contained 7 bases not matched to a gene. The CDR3 is made up of 15 amino acids. The DNA for the CDR3 is TGTGCCAGCAGTATAGCGGGAATGTTGTACAATGAGCAGTTCTTC. Its protein product is CASSIAGMLYNEQFF.

The V call is TRBV4-2, the J call TRBJ1-2; TRBD1 matches 9 bases. Germline CDR1 and CDR2: LGHNA and YNFKEQ. CDR3 length: 14 residues. Unmatched junction bases numbered 2, after V lost 3 bases and J lost 3 bases. The CDR3: CASSQDRGDYGYTF. CDR3 nucleotide sequence: TGTGCCAGCAGCCAGGACAGGGGTGACTATGGCTACACCTTC.

This clonotype was counted between two and nine times. The chain couples TRBV12-3 or TRBV12-4 to TRBJ1-4; weak D call: TRBD1 (5 bases). V dropped 1 base and J dropped 7 bases, with 13 bases sitting between them. CDR3 length: 15 amino acids. In DNA form, the CDR3 reads TGTGCCAGCAGTTTAGGTGGCGGGGCGGGTGAAAAACTGTTTTTT. Protein: CASSLGGGAGEKLFF.

This chain joins TRBV24-1 and TRBJ2-1; 8 positions agree with TRBD1. This CDR3 spans 17 amino acids. Trimming cost V 3 bases and J 6 bases; bases outside gene matches: 12. CDR1 and CDR2 from the germline V gene are KGHDR and SFDVKD. The CDR3 loop reads CATSDARGTGTRNEQFF. CDR3 nucleotide sequence: TGTGCCACCAGTGATGCGAGGGGGACAGGCACACGCAATGAGCAGTTCTTC.

The chain carries TRBV20-1 and TRBJ1-5; D uncertain. This CDR3 is 12 amino acids long. The ends were cut back, 8 bases at V and 0 bases at J, with 8 bases in the middle. Per the germline V gene, CDR1 is DFQATT and CDR2 is SNEGSKA (reference sequence). For the CDR3, the DNA is TGCAGTTACGGTGATAGCAATCAGCCCCAGCATTTT. This sequence encodes CSYGDSNQPQHF.

This clonotype was seen more than once but under ten times. The CDR3 DNA is TGTGCCAGCAGTTCTGGGATATTATACAATGAGCAGTTCTTC. As protein: CASSSGILYNEQFF. V and J are TRBV12-3 or TRBV12-4 and TRBJ2-1; D is undetermined. The CDR3 has 14 amino acids. V was clipped by 4 bases and J by 4 bases, with 11 bases between them.

The V gene is TRBV6-2 or TRBV6-3, the J gene TRBJ2-5; D might be TRBD1 (5 bases). V was cut by 8 bases and J by 5 bases, with 9 bases left in between. The CDR3 runs 11 residues. Germline CDR1 reads MNHEY; CDR2 reads SVGEGT. The CDR3 here is CASGAGETQYF. CDR3 DNA sequence: TGTGCCAGCGGAGCAGGGGAGACCCAGTACTTC.